One sample yielded the 26 T cell receptor beta chains listed below, sequenced in a study of control samples from healthy donors and cancer patients (dated by TCRdb to about 2020). Receptor amplification or capture employed the immunoSEQ multiplex PCR assay. As stored in TCRdb, this immuneACCESS dataset retains in-frame rearrangements with V and J assigned. A fraction of the clones does not appear; measured against another copy, unresolved V genes explain less than half of the discrepancy, and the remainder lacks a known reason. The sample has around 190,000 clones on record, more than 90% of them singletons. The ten largest account for 1.4% of the sample. Input material: blood. These receptors originate from a man aged 25 to 40 in good health.

This sequence joins TRBV2 and TRBJ1-2, with a tentative D call TRBD1 (5 bases). The CDR3 runs 14 residues. The germline CDR1 and CDR2 sequences are SNHLY and FYNNEI. Trimming pared 4 bases from V and 4 bases from J, leaving 13 bases between. CDR3 in amino acids: CASSASQGGYGYTF. The DNA of the CDR3 is TGTGCCAGCAGTGCGTCCCAGGGCGGCTATGGCTACACCTTC.

The chain employs TRBV18 and TRBJ1-1; 10 bases align to TRBD1. CDR3 size: 15 residues. V lost 3 bases to trimming and J lost 5 bases; unmatched junction nucleotides: 6. The germline gives CDR1 KGHSH, CDR2 LQKENI. The CDR3 DNA follows: TGTGCCAGCTCACCCCAGACAGGGGGCGCGACTGAAGCTTTCTTT. It is translated as CASSPQTGGATEAFF.

This clone showed up just once. The chain combines TRBV27 with TRBJ1-2; D is perhaps TRBD1 (5 bases). The CDR3 loop spans 13 amino acids. Trimming removed 7 bases at V and 5 bases at J, with 14 bases between. Germline assignment: CDR1 MNHEY and CDR2 SMNVEV (reference sequence). CDR3 region: CASMWAKGYGYTF. CDR3 sequence (DNA): TGTGCCAGCATGTGGGCTAAGGGGTATGGCTACACCTTC.

The chain joins TRBV6-6 to TRBJ2-1; TRBD2 agrees at 8 bases. The CDR3 is 15 residues long. Losses at the gene ends were 2 bases for V and 9 bases for J; bases not matched to a gene: 9. CDR1 MNHNY and CDR2 SVGAGI come from the germline V gene (reference sequence). The CDR3 nucleotides are TGTGCCAGCAGTTACGAAGTAGCGGGGAAACGTGAGCAGTTCTTC. Its translation is CASSYEVAGKREQFF.

The chain joins TRBV9 to TRBJ2-3; 8 bases are a match to TRBD2. The V segment lost 4 bases and the J segment 7 bases; nucleotides outside the gene matches: 14. The CDR3 has 16 amino acids. The germline gives CDR1 SGDLS, CDR2 YYNGEE. In nucleotides, the CDR3 is TGTGCCAGCAGCTTCAGGAGCGGGAGCTTCATGAATACGCAGTATTTT. It specifies CASSFRSGSFMNTQYF.

The chain has TRBV14 and TRBJ2-3, with 7 bases aligning to TRBD1. J lost 2 bases, V lost 2 bases, and 13 bases had no gene match. The CDR3 is 18 amino acids. Per the germline V gene, CDR1 is SGHDN and CDR2 is FVKESK. CDR3 in amino acids: CASSQFLGKGQNTDTQYF. CDR3 DNA: TGTGCCAGCAGCCAATTTCTTGGCAAGGGACAGAACACAGATACGCAGTATTTT.

In DNA, the CDR3 is TGTGCCTGGAGTGCAGGGCAGGGGGTAGGCTACACCTTC. Translating it yields CAWSAGQGVGYTF. The chain couples TRBV30 to TRBJ1-2; 7 bases are shared with TRBD1. CDR1 GTSNPN and CDR2 SVGIG come from the germline V gene (reference sequence). J gave up 8 bases and V 1 base, and 7 bases lay outside the gene matches. The CDR3 runs 13 residues.

The CDR3 reads CASSLGLATNEKLFF. CDR3 sequence (DNA): TGTGCCAGCAGCTTAGGGTTAGCAACTAATGAAAAACTGTTTTTT. The chain couples TRBV7-9 to TRBJ1-4, with D hard to call. Germline V gene data show CDR1 as SEHNR and CDR2 as FQNEAQ (reference sequence). The V gene lost 1 base and the J gene lost 0 bases, with 6 bases spanning the gap. CDR3 size: 15 residues.

The V gene is TRBV5-1, the J gene TRBJ2-1, with TRBD2 matching 9 bases. The germline V gene has CDR1 SGHRS and CDR2 YFSETQ. V was clipped by 4 bases and J by 3 bases; unmatched bases: 8. CDR3 length: 16 residues. The CDR3 loop reads CASSPASGRIYNEQFF. CDR3 sequence (DNA): TGCGCCAGCAGCCCTGCGAGCGGGAGGATCTACAATGAGCAGTTCTTC.

This clone showed up just a few times. V is TRBV7-9 and J is TRBJ2-3; 7 bases are shared with TRBD2. CDR1 and CDR2 (germline): SEHNR, FQNEAQ (reference sequence). The V and J ends lost 2 bases and 4 bases, in that order; junction bases with no gene match: 12. The CDR3 has 17 residues. DNA of the CDR3: TGTGCCAGCAGCTTACCCCTTAGAGGACTAGTAGCAGATACGCAGTATTTT. Its translation is CASSLPLRGLVADTQYF.

This sequence joins TRBV29-1 and TRBJ1-3; D ambiguous. The CDR3 has 13 amino acids. Germline V lookup: CDR1 SQVTM, CDR2 ANQGSEA. The V gene lost 2 bases and the J gene lost 0 bases, with 5 bases spanning the gap. As DNA, the CDR3 is TGCAGCGTTGAAACGAACTCTGGAAACACCATATATTTT. Protein: CSVETNSGNTIYF. Full variable domain (rest looked up from reference TRBV29-1 and TRBJ1-3): SAVISQKPSRDICQRGTSLTIQCQVDSQVTMMFWYRQQPGQSLTLIATANQGSEATYESGFVIDKFPISRPNLTFSTLTVSNMSPEDSSIYLCSVETNSGNTIYFGEGSWLTVV.

The chain joins TRBV3-1 (or the pseudogene TRBV3-2) to TRBJ2-5, with 7 bases fitting TRBD2. Germline CDR1 LGHDT, CDR2 YNNKEL (reference sequence). The CDR3 consists of 14 residues. Germline trimming cut 8 bases from V and 2 bases from J; bases unmatched to any gene: 8. CDR3 coding DNA: TGTGCCAGCGGGGGACTACCTGAACAAGAGACCCAGTACTTC. Its translation is CASGGLPEQETQYF.

This chain joins TRBV6-2 or TRBV6-3 and TRBJ2-5; the D gene is possibly TRBD2 (5 bases). The CDR3 has 11 residues. From germline, CDR1 is MNHEY and CDR2 SVGEGT. The V and J ends lost 4 bases and 5 bases respectively, with 5 bases between them. CDR3 loop: CASSWRETQYF. The CDR3 nucleotides read TGTGCCAGCAGTTGGAGGGAGACCCAGTACTTC.

The J gene is TRBJ2-7, the V gene TRBV5-5; 10 bases fit TRBD1. Trimming took 4 bases from V and 0 from J; bases not matched to a gene: 4. Germline CDR1 and CDR2: SGHKS and YYEKEE (reference sequence). The CDR3 extends over 15 amino acids. In nucleotides, the CDR3 is TGTGCCAGCAGCCCGACAGGGGGCGTCTCCTACGAGCAGTACTTC. Translation: CASSPTGGVSYEQYF.

The rearrangement joins TRBV4-1 to TRBJ1-1, with TRBD1 identical over 8 bases. The CDR3 has 15 residues. V shed 3 bases and J 0 bases; nucleotides not matched to a gene: 3. The germline V gene has CDR1 MGHRA and CDR2 YSYEKL. The DNA of the CDR3 is TGCGCCAGCAGCCACCGACAGGGGCTGAACACTGAAGCTTTCTTT. It translates to CASSHRQGLNTEAFF.

V and J are TRBV3-1 (or the pseudogene TRBV3-2) and TRBJ2-3, with 9 bases identical to TRBD1. Germline V gives CDR1 LGHDT, CDR2 YNNKEL (reference sequence). After removal of 3 bases from V and 10 bases from J, the junction contained 5 bases not matched to a gene. The CDR3 is 13 residues long. This CDR3 is CASSQEGQGAQYF. CDR3 DNA: TGTGCCAGCAGCCAGGAGGGACAGGGTGCGCAGTATTTT.

The gene calls are TRBV6-1 and TRBJ2-1; 8 bases match TRBD1. Germline CDR1 reads MNHNS; CDR2 reads SASEGT. This CDR3 spans 16 amino acids. The V gene end was trimmed by 2 bases and the J gene end by 7 bases; junction bases not matched to a gene: 10. CDR3 DNA sequence: TGTGCCAGCAGTGAAAGGGCCGGGACAGGAAGTAATGAGCAGTTCTTC. Its translation: CASSERAGTGSNEQFF.

The chain has TRBV5-5 and TRBJ1-5, with TRBD1 identical over 7 bases. Trimming at V came to 0 bases and at J to 3 bases, leaving 3 bases not matched to a gene. Germline V lookup: CDR1 SGHKS, CDR2 YYEKEE (reference sequence). The CDR3 length is 15 residues. The CDR3 nucleotides read TGTGCCAGCAGCTTGGGACAGGGTACCAATCAGCCCCAGCATTTT. It is translated as CASSLGQGTNQPQHF.

The rearrangement links TRBV12-3 or TRBV12-4 to TRBJ1-1; D remains ambiguous. V lost 6 bases to trimming and J lost 4 bases, with 9 bases between them. The CDR3 totals 12 residues. The DNA for the CDR3 is TGTGCCAGCAGCACGACCGGCACTGAAGCTTTCTTT. This gives the protein CASSTTGTEAFF.

A remark on this clone: Other DNA sequences in this sample translate to the same CDR3. The gene calls are TRBV5-1 and TRBJ1-5; D perhaps matches TRBD1 (6 bases). The CDR3 has 15 amino acids. V lost 1 base to trimming and J lost 0 bases, with 8 bases between them. Germline loops: CDR1 SGHRS, CDR2 YFSETQ. This CDR3 is CASSLTGISNQPQHF. Here the CDR3 DNA reads TGCGCCAGCAGCTTGACAGGGATTAGCAATCAGCCCCAGCATTTT.

This chain uses TRBV20-1 with TRBJ2-3; no definite D call. With 5 bases removed from V and 6 bases from J, the gap between germline ends came to 9 bases. The CDR3 length is 11 residues. CDR1 is DFQATT, CDR2 SNEGSKA, per germline (reference sequence). CDR3 region: CSAPRTDTQYF. The CDR3 nucleotides read TGCAGTGCTCCGAGGACGGATACGCAGTATTTT.

The rearrangement links TRBV5-6 to TRBJ2-7, with TRBD1 matching over 10 bases. From germline, CDR1 is SGHDT and CDR2 YYEEEE. V was clipped by 5 bases and J by 4 bases; unmatched bases: 9. The CDR3 runs to 15 residues. The CDR3 is CASRGRDRGRYEQYF. For the CDR3, the DNA is TGTGCCAGCAGAGGCCGGGACAGGGGAAGGTACGAGCAGTACTTC.

The chain joins TRBV5-1 to TRBJ2-5, with 16 bases lining up with TRBD2. V lost 4 bases, J lost 4 bases, and 4 bases stayed unmatched. Germline CDR1 SGHRS, CDR2 YFSETQ. This CDR3 is built from 16 residues. CDR3 sequence reads: CASSQGLAGGRETQYF. The CDR3 region has the DNA TGCGCCAGCAGCCAGGGACTAGCGGGGGGGCGAGAGACCCAGTACTTC.

The chain recombines TRBV30 with TRBJ2-2; 11 nucleotides align to TRBD2. The CDR3 consists of 17 residues. V lost 0 bases to trimming and J lost 6 bases; unmatched junction nucleotides: 9. Looked up from germline, CDR1 is GTSNPN and CDR2 is SVGIG (reference sequence). In DNA form, the CDR3 reads TGTGCCTGGAGTGTGGCCCTCACTAGCGGGAGTGCCGGGGAGCTGTTTTTT. Translated: CAWSVALTSGSAGELFF.

This chain joins TRBV4-2 and TRBJ1-2, with D maybe TRBD1 (5 bases). The germline V gene has CDR1 LGHNA and CDR2 YNFKEQ. This CDR3 comprises 16 residues. V was trimmed by 0 bases and J by 4 bases, leaving 15 bases between them. CDR3 protein: CASSQDRGRQPYGYTF. For the CDR3, the DNA is TGTGCCAGCAGCCAAGATAGAGGTCGACAGCCCTATGGCTACACCTTC.

This clone was detected once. The chain is built from TRBV5-4 and TRBJ2-3; no clear D. Germline CDR1 reads SGHNT; CDR2 reads YYREEE (reference sequence). This CDR3 region has 15 residues. V was trimmed by 0 bases and J by 4 bases, leaving 12 bases between them. CDR3 bases: TGTGCCAGCAGCTTGGTTCCGGTAGCAGCAGATACGCAGTATTTT. This codes for CASSLVPVAADTQYF.